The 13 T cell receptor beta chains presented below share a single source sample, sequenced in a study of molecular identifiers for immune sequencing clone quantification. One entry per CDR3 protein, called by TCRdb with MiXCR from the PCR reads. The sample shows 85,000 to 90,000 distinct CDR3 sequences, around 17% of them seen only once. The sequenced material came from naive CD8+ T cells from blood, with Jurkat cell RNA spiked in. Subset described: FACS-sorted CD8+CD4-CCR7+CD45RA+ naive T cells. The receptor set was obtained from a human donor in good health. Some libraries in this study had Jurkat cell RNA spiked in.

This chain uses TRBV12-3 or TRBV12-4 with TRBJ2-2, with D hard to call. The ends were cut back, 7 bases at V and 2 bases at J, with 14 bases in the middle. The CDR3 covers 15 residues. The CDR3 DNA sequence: TGTGCCAGCAACCCATTGTGGCTTAACACCGGGGAGCTGTTTTTT. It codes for CASNPLWLNTGELFF.

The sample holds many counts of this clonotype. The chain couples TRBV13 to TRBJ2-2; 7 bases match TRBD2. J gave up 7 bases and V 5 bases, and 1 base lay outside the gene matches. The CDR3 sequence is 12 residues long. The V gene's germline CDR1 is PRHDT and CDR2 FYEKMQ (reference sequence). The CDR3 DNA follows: TGTGCCAGCAGCGCGGGAGTCGGGGAGCTGTTTTTT. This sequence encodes CASSAGVGELFF.

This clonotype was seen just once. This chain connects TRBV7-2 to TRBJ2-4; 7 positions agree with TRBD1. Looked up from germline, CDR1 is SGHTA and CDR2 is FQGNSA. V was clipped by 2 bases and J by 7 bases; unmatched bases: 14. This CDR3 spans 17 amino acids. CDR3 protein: CASSLPVMVGGWNIQYF. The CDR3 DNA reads TGTGCCAGCAGCTTACCCGTCATGGTAGGGGGCTGGAACATTCAGTACTTC.

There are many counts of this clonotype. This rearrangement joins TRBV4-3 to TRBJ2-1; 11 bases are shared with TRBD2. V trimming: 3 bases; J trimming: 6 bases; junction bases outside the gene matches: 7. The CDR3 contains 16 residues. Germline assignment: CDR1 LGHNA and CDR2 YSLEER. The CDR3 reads CASSQELAGDSNEQFF. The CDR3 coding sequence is TGCGCCAGCAGCCAGGAACTAGCGGGGGATTCCAATGAGCAGTTCTTC.

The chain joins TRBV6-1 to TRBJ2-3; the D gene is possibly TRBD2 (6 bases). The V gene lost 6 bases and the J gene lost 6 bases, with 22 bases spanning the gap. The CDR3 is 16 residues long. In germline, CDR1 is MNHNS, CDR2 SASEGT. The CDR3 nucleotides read TGTGCCAGCAGCCCAATTAGAGGAGGGGTCATGGATACGCAGTATTTT. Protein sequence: CASSPIRGGVMDTQYF.

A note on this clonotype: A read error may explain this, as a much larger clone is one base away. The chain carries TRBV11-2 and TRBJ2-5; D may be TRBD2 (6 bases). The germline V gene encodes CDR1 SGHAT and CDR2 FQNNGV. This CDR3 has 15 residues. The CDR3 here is CASGLGGWTQETQYF. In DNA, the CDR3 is TGTGCCAGCGGCTTAGGAGGGTGGACCCAAGAGACCCAGTACTTC.

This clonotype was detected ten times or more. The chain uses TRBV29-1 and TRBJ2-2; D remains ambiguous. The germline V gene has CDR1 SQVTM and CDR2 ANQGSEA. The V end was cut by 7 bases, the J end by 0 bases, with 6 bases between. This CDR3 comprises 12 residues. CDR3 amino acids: CSAWANTGELFF. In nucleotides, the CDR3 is TGCAGCGCCTGGGCGAACACCGGGGAGCTGTTTTTT.

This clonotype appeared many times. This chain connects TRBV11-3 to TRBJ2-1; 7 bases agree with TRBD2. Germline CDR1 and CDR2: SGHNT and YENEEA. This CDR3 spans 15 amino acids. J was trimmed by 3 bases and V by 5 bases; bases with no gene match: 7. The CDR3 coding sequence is TGTGCCAGCAGCCCTGGGCGGGAGTACTACAATGAGCAGTTCTTC. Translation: CASSPGREYYNEQFF.

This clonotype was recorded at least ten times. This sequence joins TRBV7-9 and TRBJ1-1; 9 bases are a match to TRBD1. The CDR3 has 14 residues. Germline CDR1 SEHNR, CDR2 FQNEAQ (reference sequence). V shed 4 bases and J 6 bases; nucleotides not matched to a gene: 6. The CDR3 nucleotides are TGTGCCAGCAGCTCGACAGGGGGTTTCGCTGAAGCTTTCTTT. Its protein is CASSSTGGFAEAFF.

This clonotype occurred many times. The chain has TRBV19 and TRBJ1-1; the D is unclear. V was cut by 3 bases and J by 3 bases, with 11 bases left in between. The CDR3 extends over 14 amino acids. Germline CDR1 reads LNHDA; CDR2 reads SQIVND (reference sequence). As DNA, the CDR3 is TGTGCCAGTAGTATCGGTTTTGGGGACACTGAAGCTTTCTTT. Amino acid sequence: CASSIGFGDTEAFF.

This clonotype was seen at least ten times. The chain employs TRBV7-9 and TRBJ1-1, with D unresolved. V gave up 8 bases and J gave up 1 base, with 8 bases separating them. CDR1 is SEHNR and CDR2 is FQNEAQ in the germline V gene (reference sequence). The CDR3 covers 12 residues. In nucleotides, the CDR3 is TGTGCCAGCGTTAGATCGAACACTGAAGCTTTCTTT. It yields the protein CASVRSNTEAFF.

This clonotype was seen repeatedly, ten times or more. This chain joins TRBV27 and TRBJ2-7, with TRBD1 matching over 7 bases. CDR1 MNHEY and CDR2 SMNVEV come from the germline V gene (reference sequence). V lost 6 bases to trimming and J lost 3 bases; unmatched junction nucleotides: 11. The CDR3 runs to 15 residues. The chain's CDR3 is CASRVAGTDIYEQYF. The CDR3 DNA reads TGTGCCAGCAGAGTAGCCGGGACAGATATCTACGAGCAGTACTTC.

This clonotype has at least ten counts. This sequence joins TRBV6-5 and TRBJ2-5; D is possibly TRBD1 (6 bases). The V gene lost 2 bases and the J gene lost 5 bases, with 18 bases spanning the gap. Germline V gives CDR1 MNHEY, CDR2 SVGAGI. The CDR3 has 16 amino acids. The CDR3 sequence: CASSYGLTGGFETQYF. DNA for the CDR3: TGTGCCAGCAGTTACGGTTTGACAGGAGGATTTGAGACCCAGTACTTC.